This T cell receptor (beta chain) was identified in a study of blood T cell repertoires in COVID-19. Overall study context: COVID-19 samples, acute and convalescent, were from the United States, Italy and Spain. T cells, B-cell-depleted T cells, or PBMCs provided the cDNA or gDNA that served as material.

This clone was observed a few times. Authors' data handling: Amplification with reference gene primers provided the estimates of nucleated cell counts. Data came from immunoSEQ multiplex PCR; TCRdb stores just in-frame clones and leaves some out. That table supplies the V and J calls and clone size; D and trimming were determined from the DNA. The repertoire consists of roughly 170,000 clones, with around nine tenths occurring once and the leading ten covering about 2.5%. The sequence was obtained from a man aged 35 to 55 with active or convalescent COVID-19. Sequencing used peripheral blood.

CDR3 bases: TGTGCCAGCAGCCTGGACAGGGATTATCAGCCCCAGCATTTT. This encodes CASSLDRDYQPQHF. The V gene is TRBV7-2, the J gene TRBJ1-5; 8 positions match TRBD1. The CDR3 has 14 amino acids. V trimming: 5 bases; J trimming: 5 bases; junction bases outside the gene matches: 5. The germline V gene has CDR1 SGHTA and CDR2 FQGNSA.